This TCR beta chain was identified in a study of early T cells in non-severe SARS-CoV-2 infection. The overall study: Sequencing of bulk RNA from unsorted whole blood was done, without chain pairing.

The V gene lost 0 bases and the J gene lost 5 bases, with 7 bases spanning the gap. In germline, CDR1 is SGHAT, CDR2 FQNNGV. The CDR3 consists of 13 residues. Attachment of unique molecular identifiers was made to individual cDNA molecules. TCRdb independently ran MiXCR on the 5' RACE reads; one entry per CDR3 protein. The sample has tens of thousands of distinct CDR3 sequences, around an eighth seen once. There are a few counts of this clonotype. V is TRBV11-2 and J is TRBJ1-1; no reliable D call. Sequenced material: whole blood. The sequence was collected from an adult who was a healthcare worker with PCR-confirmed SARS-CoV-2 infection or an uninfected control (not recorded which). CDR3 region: CASSLESWTEAFF. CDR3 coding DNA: TGTGCCAGCAGCTTAGAGAGTTGGACTGAAGCTTTCTTT.